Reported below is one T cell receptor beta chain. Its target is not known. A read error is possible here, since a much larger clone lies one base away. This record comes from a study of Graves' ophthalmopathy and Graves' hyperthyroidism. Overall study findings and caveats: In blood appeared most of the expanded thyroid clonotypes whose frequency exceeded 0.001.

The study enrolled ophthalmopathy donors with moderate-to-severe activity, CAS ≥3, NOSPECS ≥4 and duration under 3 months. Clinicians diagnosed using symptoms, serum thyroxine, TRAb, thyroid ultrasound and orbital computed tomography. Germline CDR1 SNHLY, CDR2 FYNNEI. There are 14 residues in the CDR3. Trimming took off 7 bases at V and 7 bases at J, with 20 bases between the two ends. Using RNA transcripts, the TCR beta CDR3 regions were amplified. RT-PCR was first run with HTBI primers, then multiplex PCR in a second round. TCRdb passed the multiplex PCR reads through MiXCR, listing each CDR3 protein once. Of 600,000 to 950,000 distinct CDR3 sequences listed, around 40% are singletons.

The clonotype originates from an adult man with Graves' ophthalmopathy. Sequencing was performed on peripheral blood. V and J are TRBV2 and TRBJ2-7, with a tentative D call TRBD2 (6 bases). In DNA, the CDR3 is TGTGCCAGCACCCCCAGCTTACCCGGGAGTGAGCAGTACTTC. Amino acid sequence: CASTPSLPGSEQYF.